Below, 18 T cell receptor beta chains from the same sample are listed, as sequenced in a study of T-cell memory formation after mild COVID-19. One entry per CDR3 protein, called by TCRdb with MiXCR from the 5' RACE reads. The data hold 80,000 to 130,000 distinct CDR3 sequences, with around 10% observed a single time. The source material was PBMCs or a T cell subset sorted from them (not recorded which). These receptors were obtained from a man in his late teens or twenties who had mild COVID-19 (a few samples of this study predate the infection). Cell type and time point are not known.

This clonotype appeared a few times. The CDR3 sequence is CASSEAGINQPQHF. In DNA form, the CDR3 reads TGTGCCAGCAGTGAAGCTGGGATTAATCAGCCCCAGCATTTT. The chain has TRBV2 and TRBJ1-5; no clear D gene. The CDR3 totals 14 residues. The V end lost 0 bases, the J end lost 4 bases, and 7 bases lay between the germline ends. Germline V CDR1 and CDR2: SNHLY, FYNNEI.

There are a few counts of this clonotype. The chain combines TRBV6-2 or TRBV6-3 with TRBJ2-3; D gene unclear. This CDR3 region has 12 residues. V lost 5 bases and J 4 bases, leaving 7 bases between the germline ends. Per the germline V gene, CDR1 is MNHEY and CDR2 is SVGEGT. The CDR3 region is CASSRPADTQYF. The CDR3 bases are TGTGCCAGCAGTCGGCCGGCAGATACGCAGTATTTT.

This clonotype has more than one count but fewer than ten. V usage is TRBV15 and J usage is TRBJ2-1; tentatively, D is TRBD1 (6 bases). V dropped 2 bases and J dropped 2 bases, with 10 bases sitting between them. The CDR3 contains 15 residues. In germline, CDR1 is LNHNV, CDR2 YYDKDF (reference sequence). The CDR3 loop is CATSRPGQPYNEQFF. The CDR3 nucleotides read TGTGCCACCAGCAGACCTGGACAGCCCTACAATGAGCAGTTCTTC.

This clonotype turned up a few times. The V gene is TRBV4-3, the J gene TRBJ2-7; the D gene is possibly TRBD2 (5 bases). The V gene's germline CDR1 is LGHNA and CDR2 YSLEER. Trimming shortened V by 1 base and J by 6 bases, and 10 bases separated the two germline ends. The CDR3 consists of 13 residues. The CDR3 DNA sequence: TGCGCCAGCAGCCAAGCTTATCGGGGCGAGCAGTACTTC. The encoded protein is CASSQAYRGEQYF.

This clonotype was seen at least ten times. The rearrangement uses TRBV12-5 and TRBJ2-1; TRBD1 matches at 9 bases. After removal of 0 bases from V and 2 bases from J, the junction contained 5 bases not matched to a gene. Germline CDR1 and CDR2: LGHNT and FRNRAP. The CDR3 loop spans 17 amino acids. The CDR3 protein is CASGLVGTGRPYNEQFF. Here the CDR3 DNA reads TGTGCTAGTGGTTTGGTTGGGACAGGGAGACCCTACAATGAGCAGTTCTTC.

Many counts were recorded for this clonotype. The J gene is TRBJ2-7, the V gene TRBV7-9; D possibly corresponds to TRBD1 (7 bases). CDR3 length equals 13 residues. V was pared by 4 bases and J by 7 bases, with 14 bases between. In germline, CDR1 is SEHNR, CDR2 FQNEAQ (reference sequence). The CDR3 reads CASSWTGAGEQYV. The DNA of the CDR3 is TGTGCCAGCAGCTGGACAGGCGCGGGGGAGCAGTACGTC.

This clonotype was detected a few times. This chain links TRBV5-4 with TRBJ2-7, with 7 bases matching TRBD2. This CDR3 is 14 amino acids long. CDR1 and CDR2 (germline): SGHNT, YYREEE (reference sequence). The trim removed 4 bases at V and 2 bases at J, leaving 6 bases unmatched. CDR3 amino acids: CASSPWSGTYEQYF. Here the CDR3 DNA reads TGTGCCAGCAGCCCCTGGAGCGGGACCTACGAGCAGTACTTC. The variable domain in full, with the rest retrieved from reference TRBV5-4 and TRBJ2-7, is ETGVTQSPTHLIKTRGQQVTLRCSSQSGHNTVSWYQQALGQGPQFIFQYYREEENGRGNFPPRFSGLQFPNYSSELNVNALELDDSALYLCASSPWSGTYEQYFGPGTRLTVT.

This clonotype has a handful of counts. CDR3 nucleotides: TGTGCCATCAGTGAGTCGGGAGCGGCGGGGACCCAGTACTTC. Its translation is CAISESGAAGTQYF. V is TRBV10-3 and J is TRBJ2-5, with D possibly TRBD2 on 5 matching bases. In germline, CDR1 is ENHRY, CDR2 SYGVKD. CDR3 length equals 14 residues. V shed 0 bases and J shed 7 bases, with 12 bases lying between them.

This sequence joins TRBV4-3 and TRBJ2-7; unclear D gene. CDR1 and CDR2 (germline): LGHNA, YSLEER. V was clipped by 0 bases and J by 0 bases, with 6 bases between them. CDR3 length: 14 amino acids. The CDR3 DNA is TGCGCCAGCAGCCAAGACTTCGGCTCCTACGAGCAGTACTTC. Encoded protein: CASSQDFGSYEQYF.

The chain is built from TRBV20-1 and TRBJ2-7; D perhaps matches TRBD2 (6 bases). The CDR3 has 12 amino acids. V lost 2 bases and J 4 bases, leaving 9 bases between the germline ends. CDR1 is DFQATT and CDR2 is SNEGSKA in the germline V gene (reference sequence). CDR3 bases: TGCAGTGCTAGATCGGAGGGTTACGAGCAGTACTTC. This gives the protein CSARSEGYEQYF.

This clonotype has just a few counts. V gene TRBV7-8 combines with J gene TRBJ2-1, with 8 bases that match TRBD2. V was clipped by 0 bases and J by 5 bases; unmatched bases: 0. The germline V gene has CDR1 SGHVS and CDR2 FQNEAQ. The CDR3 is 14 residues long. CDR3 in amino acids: CASSLASGDNEQFF. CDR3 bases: TGTGCCAGCAGCTTAGCTAGCGGGGACAATGAGCAGTTCTTC. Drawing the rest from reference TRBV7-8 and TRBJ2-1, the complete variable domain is GAGVSQSPRYKVAKRGQDVALRCDPISGHVSLFWYQQALGQGPEFLTYFQNEAQLDKSGLPSDRFFAERPEGSVSTLKIQRTQQEDSAVYLCASSLASGDNEQFFGPGTRLTVL.

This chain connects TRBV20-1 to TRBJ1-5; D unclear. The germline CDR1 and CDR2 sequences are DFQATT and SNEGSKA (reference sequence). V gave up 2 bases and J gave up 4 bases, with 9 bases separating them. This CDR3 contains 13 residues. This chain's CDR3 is CSARWGRNQPQHF. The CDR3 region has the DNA TGCAGTGCTAGATGGGGTCGGAATCAGCCCCAGCATTTT.

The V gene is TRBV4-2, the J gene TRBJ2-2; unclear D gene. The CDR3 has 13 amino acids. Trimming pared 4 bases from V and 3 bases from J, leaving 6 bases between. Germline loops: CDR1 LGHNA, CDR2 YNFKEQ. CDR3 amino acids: CASSPEYTGELFF. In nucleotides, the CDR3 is TGTGCCAGCAGCCCGGAATACACCGGGGAGCTGTTTTTT.

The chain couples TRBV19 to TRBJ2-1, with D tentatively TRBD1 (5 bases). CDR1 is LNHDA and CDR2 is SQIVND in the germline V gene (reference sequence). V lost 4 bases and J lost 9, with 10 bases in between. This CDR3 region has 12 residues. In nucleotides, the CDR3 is TGTGCCAGTAGTACAGGGAATTTTGAGCAGTTCTTC. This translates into CASSTGNFEQFF.

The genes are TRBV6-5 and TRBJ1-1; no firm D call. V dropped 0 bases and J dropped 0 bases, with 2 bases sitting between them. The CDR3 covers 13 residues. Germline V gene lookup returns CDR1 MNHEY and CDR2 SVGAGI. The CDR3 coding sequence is TGTGCCAGCAGTTACTCGGTGAACACTGAAGCTTTCTTT. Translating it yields CASSYSVNTEAFF.

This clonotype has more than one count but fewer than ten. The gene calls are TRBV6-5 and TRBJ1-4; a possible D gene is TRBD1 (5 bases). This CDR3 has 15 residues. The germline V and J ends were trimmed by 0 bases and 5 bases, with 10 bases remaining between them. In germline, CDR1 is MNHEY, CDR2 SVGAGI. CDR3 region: CASSYSTGGNEKLFF. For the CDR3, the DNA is TGTGCCAGCAGTTACTCGACGGGGGGGAATGAAAAACTGTTTTTT.

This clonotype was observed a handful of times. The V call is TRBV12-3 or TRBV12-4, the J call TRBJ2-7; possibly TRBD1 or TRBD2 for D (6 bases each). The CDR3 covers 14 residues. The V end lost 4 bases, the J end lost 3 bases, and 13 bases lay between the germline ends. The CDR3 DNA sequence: TGTGCCAGCAGTTCGGAGGGGGAGAGCTACGAGCAGTACTTC. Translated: CASSSEGESYEQYF.

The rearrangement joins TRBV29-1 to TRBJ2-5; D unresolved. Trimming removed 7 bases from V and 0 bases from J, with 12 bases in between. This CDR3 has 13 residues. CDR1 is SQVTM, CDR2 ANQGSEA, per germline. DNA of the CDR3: TGCAGCGCCACCGATTGGTACCAAGAGACCCAGTACTTC. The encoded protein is CSATDWYQETQYF.